This is a list of T cell receptor beta chains from one sample in a study of T cell responses to AZD1222 COVID-19 vaccine. Libraries were prepared by immunoSEQ multiplex PCR; TCRdb keeps only in-frame clonotypes and omits some of them. The profile shows 150,000 to 200,000 clones, more than 70% of them singletons. Sequencing used peripheral blood, obtained 28 days after the second AZD1222 dose. The receptors originated from an adult who received the AZD1222 COVID-19 vaccine. Each CDR3 is given with its conserved first and last residue. D genes are given only for firm matches. Expanded clones are given a class, and other clones once, few, many or no size at all.

j_call clone_size v_call d_call cdr3_aa cdr3_nt
TRBJ2-6 . TRBV20-1 . CSASRQASSGANVLTF TGCAGTGCTAGTCGACAGGCTAGCTCTGGGGCCAACGTCCTGACTTTC
TRBJ2-3 few TRBV3-1/TRBV3-2 TRBD2 CASSPPGLAGTDTQYF TGTGCCAGCAGCCCCCCGGGACTAGCGGGGACAGATACGCAGTATTTT
TRBJ2-7 few TRBV7-8 . CASSLTAQAPHEQYF TGTGCCAGCAGCTTAACGGCACAAGCCCCCCACGAGCAGTACTTC
TRBJ2-2 . TRBV5-1 . CASIPGAPNTGELFF TGCGCCAGCATCCCAGGGGCGCCGAACACCGGGGAGCTGTTTTTT
TRBJ2-3 . TRBV5-1 TRBD2 CASSLASGSTDTQYF TGCGCCAGCAGCTTGGCTAGCGGTAGCACAGATACGCAGTATTTT
TRBJ2-3 . TRBV11-3 TRBD2 CASSLGLAATDTQYF TGTGCCAGCAGCCTGGGACTAGCGGCCACAGATACGCAGTATTTT
TRBJ2-4 . TRBV30 . CAWSGSGAVLSKNIQYF TGTGCCTGGAGTGGCAGTGGGGCCGTTCTCTCCAAAAACATTCAGTACTTC
TRBJ2-1 . TRBV5-1 TRBD2 CASSFAGDYSNEQFF TGCGCCAGCAGCTTTGCGGGAGACTACTCCAATGAGCAGTTCTTC
TRBJ1-5 . TRBV28 . CASSPYGGTFSNQPQHF TGTGCCAGCAGCCCCTACGGCGGGACTTTTAGCAATCAGCCCCAGCATTTT
TRBJ2-6 . TRBV11-3 TRBD2 CASSPVGGGSGANVLTF TGTGCCAGCAGCCCGGTGGGCGGGGGTTCTGGGGCCAACGTCCTGACTTTC
TRBJ2-3 . TRBV19 TRBD1 CASTLAGTARGDTQYF TGTGCCAGTACCTTAGCTGGGACAGCCAGGGGAGATACGCAGTATTTT